This record concerns one TCR beta chain sequence. Peripheral blood came from all dose cohorts at three timepoints. Using immunoSEQ multiplex PCR, the repertoire was profiled, and TCRdb retains in-frame clones only, with some absent. Seen here are around 68,000 clones, 86% observed once, and the top ten hold around 1.9%. This specimen belongs to a study of OX40 agonist ivuxolimab in advanced cancers. On the study more broadly: Prior anti-PD-1, anti-PD-L1 or anti-CTLA-4 therapy did not bar entry, and approximately 40% had some.

With 3 bases clipped from V and 9 bases from J, the junction kept 13 bases outside the gene matches. This CDR3 is built from 16 residues. The germline gives CDR1 KGHSH, CDR2 LQKENI. This material consisted of CD4+ or CD8+ T cells sorted from blood, taken in a trial of the OX40 agonist ivuxolimab. This receptor was obtained from an adult with an advanced solid tumor such as melanoma, head and neck, liver or kidney cancer. The chain recombines TRBV18 with TRBJ2-5; 10 bases map to TRBD2. CDR3 in DNA: TGTGCCAGCTCACCCCAAGGTAGGACTAGCGGACCTTCCCAGTACTTC. The encoded protein is CASSPQGRTSGPSQYF.